The 7 T cell receptor beta chains listed next were all sequenced from one sample in a study of blood T cells in healthy people across ages. Using a J-beta primer mix together with a sample-barcoded 5' primer, a second PCR was run for roughly 7 to 11 cycles. TCRdb itself ran the 5' RACE reads through MiXCR, one entry per CDR3 protein. The table shows about 1.8 million distinct CDR3 sequences, with about 50% occurring only once. Material for sequencing was blood. These receptors were collected from a woman in her thirties or forties in good health.

A few counts support this clonotype. The rearrangement joins TRBV28 to TRBJ2-5; unclear D gene. CDR3 length: 13 residues. Trimming stripped 8 bases from V and 5 bases from J, with 15 bases between. The germline gives CDR1 MDHEN, CDR2 SYDVKM. The CDR3 protein is CASVGSMRETQYF. CDR3 nucleotides: TGTGCCAGCGTTGGATCCATGAGGGAGACCCAGTACTTC.

The chain couples TRBV29-1 to TRBJ1-2; D is unresolved. There are 14 residues in the CDR3. The V end lost 8 bases, the J end lost 1 base, and 17 bases lay between the germline ends. Germline V CDR1 and CDR2: SQVTM, ANQGSEA. The chain's CDR3 is CSSADEANNYGYTF. CDR3 DNA: TGCAGCTCCGCCGACGAGGCCAATAACTATGGCTACACCTTC.

The table lists this clonotype with a few counts. The J gene is TRBJ2-1, the V gene TRBV7-2, with 8 positions matching TRBD1. The CDR3 has 16 residues. With V trimmed by 5 bases and J by 0 bases, 6 bases remained unmatched. CDR1 and CDR2 from the germline V gene are SGHTA and FQGNSA. The CDR3 DNA reads TGTGCCAGCAGCCCTACCGGGACAGGCTCCTACAATGAGCAGTTCTTC. It yields the protein CASSPTGTGSYNEQFF.

This clonotype was detected only once. V and J are TRBV7-6 and TRBJ2-7, with 7 bases that match TRBD1. The germline CDR1 and CDR2 sequences are SGHVS and FNYEAQ. V trimming: 3 bases; J trimming: 1 base; junction bases outside the gene matches: 6. The CDR3 has 15 amino acids. The CDR3: CASSLNRDRSYEQYF. The CDR3 DNA follows: TGTGCCAGCAGCTTGAACCGGGACAGATCCTACGAGCAGTACTTC.

The V gene is TRBV27, the J gene TRBJ2-1; TRBD1 or TRBD2 may be the D gene (6 bases each). The CDR3 extends over 15 amino acids. Trimming left V 4 bases short and J 7 bases short, with 17 bases between. Looked up from germline, CDR1 is MNHEY and CDR2 is SMNVEV (reference sequence). The CDR3 DNA is TGTGCCAGCAGTTGGGGGACACCCGGGGGAAATGAGCAGTTCTTC. This gives the protein CASSWGTPGGNEQFF.

A few counts support this clonotype. This sequence joins TRBV11-2 and TRBJ2-5; no reliable D call. V was clipped by 1 base and J by 6 bases, with 12 bases between them. The germline V gene encodes CDR1 SGHAT and CDR2 FQNNGV. This CDR3 region has 14 residues. The CDR3 nucleotides are TGTGCCAGCAGCTTAGCGCCCGGCGAGCAGACCCAGTACTTC. Translating it yields CASSLAPGEQTQYF.

This chain uses TRBV15 with TRBJ2-4; maybe TRBD2 (6 bases). The CDR3 is 13 residues long. The V gene's germline CDR1 is LNHNV and CDR2 YYDKDF (reference sequence). V shed 0 bases and J shed 8 bases, with 8 bases lying between them. CDR3 amino acids: CATSRELAYIQYF. The DNA for the CDR3 is TGTGCCACCAGCAGAGAACTAGCTTACATTCAGTACTTC.